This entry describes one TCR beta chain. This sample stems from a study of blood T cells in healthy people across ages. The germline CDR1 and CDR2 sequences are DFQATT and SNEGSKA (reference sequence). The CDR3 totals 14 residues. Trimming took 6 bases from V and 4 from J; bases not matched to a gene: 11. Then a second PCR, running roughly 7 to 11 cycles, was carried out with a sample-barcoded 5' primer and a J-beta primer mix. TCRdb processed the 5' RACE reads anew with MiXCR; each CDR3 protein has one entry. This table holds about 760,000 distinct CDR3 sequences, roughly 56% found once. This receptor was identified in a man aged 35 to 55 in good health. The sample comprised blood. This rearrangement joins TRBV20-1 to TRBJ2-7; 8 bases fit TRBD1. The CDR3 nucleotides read TGCAGTGCCCAGGGCAGGGGGCTTTTTTACGAGCAGTACTTC. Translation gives CSAQGRGLFYEQYF.